This T cell receptor beta chain was found in a study of blood T cell repertoires in COVID-19. The CDR3 sequence is 18 residues long. The germline V gene has CDR1 SEHNR and CDR2 FQNEAQ (reference sequence). The ends were cut back, 4 bases at V and 5 bases at J, with 23 bases in the middle. In the study's own analysis: Counts of nucleated cells, estimated from reference gene primer amplification, were obtained. Sequenced by immunoSEQ multiplex PCR; TCRdb stores in-frame clones only, minus some. V, J and clone size were drawn from that table, and D and trimming were deduced from the DNA. Among more than 70,000 clones listed, over 75% were seen once.

The sequenced sample consisted of peripheral blood. This receptor was taken from a man between 60 and 75 years old with acute or convalescent COVID-19. This rearrangement joins TRBV7-9 to TRBJ2-2; the D gene is possibly TRBD1 (6 bases). This CDR3 reads CASSSPLTGSLRTGELFF. The CDR3 nucleotides read TGTGCCAGCAGCTCACCACTCACAGGGTCCCTCCGTACCGGGGAGCTGTTTTTT.